The sequence of this TCR beta chain was determined in a study of T cell clonotyping in hematopoietic cell transplantation. A remark on this clone: Its cognate antigen is unknown.

Documented time point: recipient sample about 28 days before transplant, after cytoreduction. From germline, CDR1 is MDHEN and CDR2 SYDVKM. The J segment lost 4 bases and the V segment lost 3 bases, leaving 2 bases of the junction unmatched. The CDR3 is 13 amino acids. The protocol was immunoSEQ multiplex PCR, while the TCRdb copy is restricted to in-frame clones and leaves out a portion. The sample lists 35,000 to 45,000 clones, about 95% occurring once. Study-level findings and limits: Graft donor and pretransplant recipient Inverse Simpson Index values predicted broader posttransplant TCR diversity.

The sequences come from peripheral blood mononuclear cells, collected before stem cell transplant. The TCR was taken from a middle-aged man with chronic myeloid leukemia. Some clones in this sample may be carry-over from other donors' samples. V usage is TRBV28 and J usage is TRBJ1-2; 7 bases fit TRBD1. The CDR3, as DNA: TGTGCCAGCAGTTTGGACAGGTTCTATGGCTACACCTTC. Residues: CASSLDRFYGYTF.